The T cell receptor beta chain under discussion was sequenced for a study of cytomegalovirus exposure and HLA in healthy donors (dated by TCRdb to the late 2010s). Background for the entire study: In an earlier analysis of about 560 of the donors, 276 Gb of sequence data and 100 million or so unique TCR beta sequences from about 190 million T cells were reported. Approximately 300 gigabases of sequencing data and approximately 91 million unique TCR sequences made up an early release that covered around 640 HLA-typed donors. The genetic ancestry cluster associated with self-reported Caucasian donors included approximately 85% of the roughly 400 genotyped donors. The study aimed to test whether signatures of past pathogen exposure could be identified by cataloging public T cell receptors. The study profiled the T cell repertoires of hundreds of subjects by immunosequencing and related them to cytomegalovirus serostatus. In addition to the first cohort of roughly 700 subjects, a separate validation cohort of 100 to 150 different subjects was used. High-throughput TCR immunosequencing, statistical association of individual TCRs with disease status, and machine learning were combined to predict cytomegalovirus infection status. A later analysis re-analyzed previously published TCR beta repertoires from 600 to 850 donors and added high-resolution HLA genotyping to study TCR occurrence patterns. In the later analysis, no new phenotypic data were used to find candidate immune exposures; instead, reliance was placed on TCR beta sequences and their occurrence across donors. An earlier analysis of some 500 of the donors applied high-throughput TCR beta sequencing to assess whether each TCR beta V gene segment acted as functional or pseudogenic. Donor age, sex, ethnicity and CMV serostatus were collected together with the repertoire data. In a later genetic analysis, genome-wide SNP genotypes for about 55% of the roughly 700 donors were used, and that subset was treated as a discovery cohort. Every repertoire in the discovery cohort had been generated on one and the same sequencing platform. Both class I and class II loci were covered by HLA typing, at four-digit resolution. Typing coverage varied by locus: roughly 629-630 donors for A, B, C, DRB1 and DQB1; roughly 500 for DQA1; some 610 for DPA1; 400 to 480 for DPB1. Roughly 5 DR-DQ haplotypes were treated as single units for association and clustering because of strong linkage in the cohort. Across some 400 genotyped donors of the cohort, an average of roughly 230,000 unique TCR beta nucleotide sequences per donor were sequenced, and around 20% of those sequences were non-productive.

The CDR3, cysteine through phenylalanine, is 17 amino acids long. The sequence is cut down to CDR3 DNA, 51 bases in frame from base 1. CDR1 and CDR2 are drawn from the germline V gene: SGHNT, YENEEA. V drops 0 bases and J drops 0 bases, leaving 13 bases in between. Library prep was done by the immunoSEQ multiplex PCR assay. The multiplex PCR relied on a mix of 60 forward primers for TCR Vbeta segments and 13 reverse primers for TCR Jbeta segments. The CDR3 region of rearranged TCR beta genes was amplified from genomic DNA by a multiplex PCR assay. The amplified TCR beta libraries were sequenced on the Illumina HiSeq System as 87-base-pair reads. From the authors' description of their analysis: A later analysis counted around 72 million unique TCR beta chains across the roughly 700 repertoires, and some 12 million of these chains were shared by at least two donors. To remove PCR and sequencing errors, raw reads were error-corrected and collapsed into unique sequences using a nearest-neighbor algorithm that merged closely related sequences. V, D and J gene segments were assigned by aligning CDR3 sequences to IMGT reference sequences. For a sequence to be retained, a match of at least six nucleotides was required to both a V gene segment and a J gene segment. Rearrangements were called productive when the CDR3 lacked stop codons and stayed in frame with V and J; all others were non-productive. CDR3 was defined according to IMGT convention as the region running from the second conserved V-encoded cysteine to the conserved J-encoded phenylalanine. The earlier analysis of 550 to 650 of the donors excluded any sequence lacking an unambiguous match to a single V gene segment. In an earlier analysis of roughly 500 of the donors, V segments were called functional above 56.7% productive rearrangements and were called segregating when the between-donor standard deviation exceeded 5%. A statistical classification framework was built for diagnosing cytomegalovirus status from the catalog of TCR beta chain sequences. In a later analysis, TCR nucleotide sequences were compared against IMGT/GENE-DB human TR gene sequences so that V and J genes could be assigned. Using the TCRdist pipeline, a later analysis assigned CDR3 sequences along with most-parsimonious VDJ recombination scenarios. In a later analysis, each TCR beta chain was defined by its CDR3 amino acid sequence together with its V-gene family, and reads lacking a unique V-gene family were excluded. In a later analysis, 500 to 650 highly shared, low-generation-probability nucleotide sequences were removed to address suspected cross-contamination and a sequencing artifact. In a later analysis, a clonal expansion index for each public chain was calculated from normalized within-repertoire ranks of inferred template counts. Generation probabilities in a later analysis came from a VDJ recombination model fitted to out-of-frame rearrangements, and those results were checked against IGoR. In a later analysis, TCR-TCR, TCR-HLA and TCR-CMV co-occurrence was scored with hypergeometric tests, and a repertoire-size bias correction was applied to TCR pairs. A later analysis estimated false discovery rates by permuting HLA or CMV assignments 20 times. In a later analysis, co-occurring TCRs were grouped using DBSCAN, and TCRdist sequence similarity was added for clustering within HLA-allele-positive subsets. Co-occurrence clustering excluded repertoires with fewer than 30,000 or more than 120,000 public chains, plus five with anomalous nucleotide sharing. Imported from immuneACCESS, the table was reduced by TCRdb to in-frame sequences with V and J called. These copies leave out some clones; in studies compared against another copy, an unresolved V gene accounts for under half, and the cause of the remainder is not known. V and J calls and clone size are given by that table; D and trimming were obtained from the DNA. Present in this sample are almost 95,000 clones, about two thirds of which were seen just once. The ten largest clonotypes hold approximately 2.9% of the sample.

As to this clone: What antigen it recognizes has not been identified. Per-base qualities were not stored, and no clone one base away is much larger.

The cohort consisted of 666 healthy bone marrow donors. At the time of sampling, every cohort member was nominally healthy, though immune exposures that went unrecorded were likely present. The donor was CMV seronegative and was included in the group of around 320 seronegative cohort members. A peripheral blood sample was collected from each donor, and TCR beta sequencing was performed on peripheral blood mononuclear cells. Genomic DNA extraction from the blood cell samples was performed with the Qiagen DNeasy Blood Extraction Kit. Broad study findings and their caveats: Immune exposure information for the cohort was limited to CMV serostatus. Linkage disequilibrium might explain the correlated functional status among segregating V segments, but an unknown experimental factor could not be excluded. A further reported finding was that TCR beta sequences accurately predicted the HLA-A and HLA-B alleles for most subjects in the first cohort. In a later analysis, around 17,000 TCR beta sequences were associated with specific HLA alleles at a false discovery rate of 0.05. Because HLA typing was missing for some donors at each locus, association tests included only the typed subset. A later analysis reported that several top co-occurrence clusters appeared linked to parvovirus B19, influenza, CMV and Epstein-Barr virus. In this cohort, only TCR beta chains were sequenced, and detectable features were limited by the absence of alpha or paired-chain data. A group of highly shared sequence variants was considered likely to be a technical artifact of the sequencing pipeline. The earlier analysis of a few hundred of the donors excluded seventeen rarely observed V segments, including chromosome 9 orphons, because counts were too low. Compared with the approximately 720-donor mean, donors in an Asian-associated ancestry cluster had fewer N-insertions in productive TCRs, according to a later genetic analysis. Cytomegalovirus status was reported to be diagnosed by the classifier with high specificity and sensitivity in both the original and validation cohorts. Across donors, most TCR sequences were observed very rarely, whereas some public TCRs were present in many individuals. The presence/absence analyses assumed that sequencing depth was roughly uniform across donors, and that assumption may not be true. The authors suggested that the approach could potentially be generalized to other disease states and immunological phenotypes. An earlier analysis of approximately 570 of the donors showed that most TCR beta V segments appeared in productive rearrangements either about 87% or about 30% of the time, which broadly matched IMGT annotations. In vitro tests confirmed that a few of the cytomegalovirus-associated TCR beta chains recognize cytomegalovirus antigens. In a later analysis, HLA-associated TCR beta chains were found to be more clonally expanded and to have lower generation probabilities than equally common non-associated chains. In a later genetic analysis, a missense DCLRE1C variant was associated with V-gene and J-gene trimming of TCR beta chains, and the association was replicated in an independent cohort. Most CMV-associated TCR beta chains appeared to be HLA-restricted in a later analysis, and the HLA associations seemed to be driven largely by CMV exposure. A total of fewer than 200 TCR beta chains were listed by the study as associated with cytomegalovirus. In a later analysis, the rate of TCR association differed among HLA loci, with DRB1 alleles having the most associated TCRs and HLA-C alleles having the fewest. Some IMGT-functional V segments, including TRBV6-2 and TRBV6-3, could not be told apart with the 87-base-pair reads, so those segments were excluded. Strong co-occurrence of HLA alleles, especially DR and DQ, made assigning TCR associations to individual alleles difficult.

The chain uses TRBV11-3 and TRBJ2-3; TRBD2 is a possible D gene, resting on 6 matching bases. The specimen was PBMCs. The clonotype comes from a middle-aged man in good health and CMV-seronegative. The nucleotide sequence is TGTGCCAGCAGCTTAGAAGGGATGGGACTCAGCACAGATACGCAGTATTTT. Translated, this is CASSLEGMGLSTDTQYF.